Shown below are 23 T cell receptor beta chains from a single sample sequenced in a study of blood T cell repertoires in COVID-19. The table came from immunoSEQ multiplex PCR; TCRdb's copy has only in-frame clones and leaves some out. In the table there are roughly 460,000 clones, about 87% of which are singletons. Sequencing was performed on peripheral blood. The receptor source for this set is a man between 18 and 29 years old with COVID-19, enrolled during active disease.

The rearrangement uses TRBV30 and TRBJ1-5, with D hard to call. Germline V gene lookup returns CDR1 GTSNPN and CDR2 SVGIG (reference sequence). V was pared by 1 base and J by 1 base, with 23 bases between. This CDR3 comprises 19 residues. The CDR3 coding sequence is TGTGCCTGGAGTGCACGCGGGCCGGGGTATTTTGGGAGCAATCAGCCCCAGCATTTT. Amino acids: CAWSARGPGYFGSNQPQHF.

This chain joins TRBV10-1 and TRBJ2-1; 10 bases are shared with TRBD2. The germline CDR1 and CDR2 sequences are WNHNN and SYGVQD (reference sequence). The CDR3 runs 15 residues. Trimming cost V 6 bases and J 2 bases; bases outside gene matches: 4. CDR3: CASSRGLAAYNEQFF. CDR3 sequence (DNA): TGCGCCAGCAGCCGCGGACTAGCGGCCTACAATGAGCAGTTCTTC.

There are a few counts of this clone. The chain joins TRBV5-1 to TRBJ2-3; TRBD2 agrees at 9 bases. V lost 4 bases, J lost 4 bases, and 13 bases stayed unmatched. Germline CDR1 reads SGHRS; CDR2 reads YFSETQ. This CDR3 is built from 17 residues. The CDR3, as DNA: TGCGCCAGCAGCCCACGGGGGGAGCGGGGGGCGCCAGATACGCAGTATTTT. Encoded protein: CASSPRGERGAPDTQYF.

V and J are TRBV21-1 and TRBJ1-2; the table names TRBD1, a call not compared with the DNA. TRBV21-1 is listed as a pseudogene. The CDR3 contains 13 residues. CDR3 DNA sequence: TGTGCCAGCAGCAAAGAGGGACAGGACGGCTACACCTTC. Amino acid sequence: CASSKEGQDGYTF.

This chain uses TRBV5-1 with TRBJ2-2; TRBD2 agrees at 13 bases. The CDR3 length is 16 residues. J lost 7 bases, V lost 5 bases, and 8 bases had no gene match. Germline values: CDR1 SGHRS, CDR2 YFSETQ. CDR3 amino acids: CASSWTSGSLGGELFF. DNA of the CDR3: TGCGCCAGCAGTTGGACTAGCGGGAGTTTAGGCGGGGAGCTGTTTTTT. Based on the CDR3 plus reference TRBV5-1 and TRBJ2-2, the full variable domain is KAGVTQTPRYLIKTRGQQVTLSCSPISGHRSVSWYQQTPGQGLQFLFEYFSETQRNKGNFPGRFSGRQFSNSRSEMNVSTLELGDSALYLCASSWTSGSLGGELFFGEGSRLTVL.

J is TRBJ1-2 and V is TRBV7-9; 11 positions match TRBD1. Germline CDR1 SEHNR, CDR2 FQNEAQ (reference sequence). The CDR3 spans 16 residues. V gave up 4 bases and J gave up 3 bases; unmatched junction bases: 7. CDR3 protein: CASSSSDRGLDYGYTF. The CDR3 DNA reads TGTGCCAGCAGCTCCTCGGACAGGGGGCTTGACTATGGCTACACCTTC.

The chain joins TRBV6-4 to TRBJ1-1; D remains ambiguous. The CDR3 consists of 14 residues. The ends were cut back, 3 bases at V and 4 bases at J, with 12 bases in the middle. Germline CDR1 is MRHNA and CDR2 is SNTAGT. CDR3 bases: TGTGCCAGCAGTGAGGGAGGAGGGATCACTGAAGCTTTCTTT. Its translation is CASSEGGGITEAFF.

The chain combines TRBV3-1 (or the pseudogene TRBV3-2) with TRBJ1-6; D may be TRBD1 (6 bases). This CDR3 is built from 14 residues. Germline CDR1 LGHDT, CDR2 YNNKEL (reference sequence). V lost 5 bases, J lost 5 bases, and 10 bases lay in between. Here the CDR3 DNA reads TGTGCCAGCAGCGTGGGACAAAATAATTCACCCCTCCACTTT. It is translated as CASSVGQNNSPLHF.

The rearrangement uses TRBV24-1 and TRBJ2-2, with TRBD1 matching 10 bases. V trimming: 10 bases; J trimming: 4 bases; junction bases outside the gene matches: 8. The CDR3 length is 15 residues. CDR1 is KGHDR, CDR2 SFDVKD, per germline. The DNA for the CDR3 is TGTGCCACGACTCCGGGACAGGGGAGCACCGGGGAGCTGTTTTTT. It translates to CATTPGQGSTGELFF.

The chain joins TRBV7-9 to TRBJ2-5; TRBD2 agrees at 12 bases. This CDR3 is 18 amino acids long. The V segment lost 1 base and the J segment 1 base; nucleotides outside the gene matches: 7. Germline assignment: CDR1 SEHNR and CDR2 FQNEAQ (reference sequence). This CDR3 is CASSLDASGGALQETQYF. The DNA for the CDR3 is TGTGCCAGCAGCTTAGATGCTAGCGGGGGGGCCCTCCAAGAGACCCAGTACTTC.

The chain carries TRBV19 and TRBJ1-1; perhaps TRBD1 as D (6 bases). V lost 7 bases and J 2 bases, leaving 11 bases between the germline ends. This CDR3 has 13 residues. CDR1 and CDR2 (germline): LNHDA, SQIVND (reference sequence). The CDR3 DNA sequence: TGTGCCAGTAACCCACAGGGAAACACTGAAGCTTTCTTT. This encodes CASNPQGNTEAFF.

This clone was observed a single time. The genes are TRBV7-9 and TRBJ2-3, with 12 bases that match TRBD2. CDR1 is SEHNR and CDR2 is FQNEAQ in the germline V gene (reference sequence). J gave up 1 base and V 6 bases, and 5 bases lay outside the gene matches. The CDR3 is made up of 16 amino acids. The CDR3 region has the DNA TGTGCCAGCAGGGCTAGCGGGAGGGCCGGCACAGATACGCAGTATTTT. Translated: CASRASGRAGTDTQYF.

V usage is TRBV23-1 and J usage is TRBJ2-2; TRBD2 is a possible D gene (6 bases). TRBV23-1 is an ORF, and what it does is uncertain. This CDR3 region has 16 residues. The V and J ends lost 4 bases and 5 bases respectively, with 17 bases between them. CDR3 DNA sequence: TGCGCCAGCAGTCTCACGGGAGCGCCGGGGACCGGGGAGCTGTTTTTT. Residues: CASSLTGAPGTGELFF.

The chain links TRBV5-1 to TRBJ2-5; the match to TRBD1 covers 11 bases. Trimming cost V 5 bases and J 2 bases; bases outside gene matches: 8. This CDR3 comprises 16 residues. The germline CDR1 and CDR2 sequences are SGHRS and YFSETQ. This chain's CDR3 is CASRQGQGARQETQYF. DNA for the CDR3: TGCGCCAGCAGACAAGGACAGGGGGCGAGGCAAGAGACCCAGTACTTC.

The chain joins TRBV4-1 to TRBJ2-3, with D tentatively TRBD2 (6 bases). The CDR3 covers 17 residues. Germline V gene lookup returns CDR1 MGHRA and CDR2 YSYEKL. V lost 1 base to trimming and J lost 2 bases, with 16 bases between them. CDR3 in amino acids: CASSQGRGRSDTDTQYF. The DNA for the CDR3 is TGCGCCAGCAGCCAAGGGAGGGGCAGGTCAGACACAGATACGCAGTATTTT.

The gene calls are TRBV5-1 and TRBJ1-1; possible D gene TRBD1, 6 bases. The V gene lost 4 bases and the J gene lost 0 bases, with 13 bases spanning the gap. Germline V lookup: CDR1 SGHRS, CDR2 YFSETQ. The CDR3 runs 15 residues. In nucleotides, the CDR3 is TGCGCCAGCAGCCTACAGGGCATCATGAACACTGAAGCTTTCTTT. As protein: CASSLQGIMNTEAFF.

This clone has only a few counts. The chain links TRBV24-1 to TRBJ1-4; D remains unclear. Germline CDR1 is KGHDR and CDR2 is SFDVKD. Trimming left V 6 bases short and J 4 bases short, with 8 bases between. This CDR3 has 13 amino acids. CDR3 residues: CATSSENNEKLFF. As DNA, the CDR3 is TGTGCCACCAGTAGCGAGAATAATGAAAAACTGTTTTTT.

The rearrangement links TRBV4-1 to TRBJ2-3, with 12 bases that match TRBD2. Germline V lookup: CDR1 MGHRA, CDR2 YSYEKL. The CDR3 extends over 17 amino acids. J gave up 2 bases and V 2 bases, and 5 bases lay outside the gene matches. In nucleotides, the CDR3 is TGCGCCAGCAGCCAACAAGGACTAGCGGGGCACACAGATACGCAGTATTTT. Translated, it gives CASSQQGLAGHTDTQYF.

The genes are TRBV7-9 and TRBJ2-7; TRBD2 agrees at 11 bases. CDR3 length: 17 amino acids. Germline values: CDR1 SEHNR, CDR2 FQNEAQ (reference sequence). The V gene end was trimmed by 1 base and the J gene end by 1 base; junction bases not matched to a gene: 6. In nucleotides, the CDR3 is TGTGCCAGCAGCTTAGGTCTAGCGGGGGGCGGATCCTACGAGCAGTACTTC. Its translation is CASSLGLAGGGSYEQYF.

The table lists this clone with a count of one. The chain combines TRBV27 with TRBJ2-3; D might be TRBD2 (7 bases). This CDR3 is built from 16 residues. Trimming pared 0 bases from V and 2 bases from J, leaving 12 bases between. Germline CDR1 is MNHEY and CDR2 is SMNVEV (reference sequence). CDR3 residues: CASSLSLGGLTDTQYF. The DNA for the CDR3 is TGTGCCAGCAGTTTATCGTTGGGGGGGCTCACAGATACGCAGTATTTT.

The chain links TRBV4-1 to TRBJ2-7, with D possibly TRBD2 on 6 matching bases. The length of the CDR3 is 12 residues. V lost 0 bases and J lost 7, with 7 bases in between. Per germline, CDR1 MGHRA and CDR2 YSYEKL. The CDR3 DNA follows: TGCGCCAGCAGCCAAGATCGGGGGGAGCAGTACTTC. Translating gives CASSQDRGEQYF.

This rearrangement joins TRBV5-5 to TRBJ2-7, with D perhaps matching TRBD1 (5 bases). This CDR3 region has 13 residues. Trimming removed 2 bases at V and 6 bases at J, with 12 bases between. CDR1 is SGHKS, CDR2 YYEKEE, per germline (reference sequence). In nucleotides, the CDR3 is TGTGCCAGCAGCTTCAGATGGGGCGGCGAGCAGTACTTC. This sequence encodes CASSFRWGGEQYF.

The genes are TRBV4-1 and TRBJ1-5, with 10 bases lining up with TRBD1. After removal of 3 bases from V and 3 bases from J, the junction contained 2 bases not matched to a gene. Germline assignment: CDR1 MGHRA and CDR2 YSYEKL. The CDR3 is 15 amino acids. CDR3 coding DNA: TGCGCCAGCAGCCACGGGACAGGGGTCAATCAGCCCCAGCATTTT. Its translation is CASSHGTGVNQPQHF.